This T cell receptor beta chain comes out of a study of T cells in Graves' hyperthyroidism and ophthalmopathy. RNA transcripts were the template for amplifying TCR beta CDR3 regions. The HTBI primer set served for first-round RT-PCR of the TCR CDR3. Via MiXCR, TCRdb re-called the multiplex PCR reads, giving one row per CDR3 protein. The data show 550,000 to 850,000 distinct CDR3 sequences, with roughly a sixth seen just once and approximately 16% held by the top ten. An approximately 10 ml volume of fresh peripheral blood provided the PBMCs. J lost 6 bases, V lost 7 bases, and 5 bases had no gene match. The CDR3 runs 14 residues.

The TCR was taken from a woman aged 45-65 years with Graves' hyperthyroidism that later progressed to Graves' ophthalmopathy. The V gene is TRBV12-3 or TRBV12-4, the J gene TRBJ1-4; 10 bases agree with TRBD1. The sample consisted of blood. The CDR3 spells CASTGDRGHEKLFF. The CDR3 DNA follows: TGTGCCAGCACCGGGGACAGGGGCCATGAAAAACTGTTTTTT.